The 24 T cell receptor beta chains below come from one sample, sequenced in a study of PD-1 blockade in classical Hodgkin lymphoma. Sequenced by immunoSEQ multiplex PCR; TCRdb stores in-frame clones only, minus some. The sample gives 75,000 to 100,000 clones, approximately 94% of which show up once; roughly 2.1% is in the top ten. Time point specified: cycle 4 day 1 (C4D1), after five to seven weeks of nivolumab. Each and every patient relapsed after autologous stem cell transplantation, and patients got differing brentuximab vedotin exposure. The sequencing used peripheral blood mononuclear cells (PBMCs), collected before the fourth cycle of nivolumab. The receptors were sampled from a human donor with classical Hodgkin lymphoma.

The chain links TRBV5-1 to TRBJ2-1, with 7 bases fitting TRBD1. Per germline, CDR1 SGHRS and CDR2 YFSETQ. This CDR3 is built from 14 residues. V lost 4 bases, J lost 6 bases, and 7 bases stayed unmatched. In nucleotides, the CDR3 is TGCGCCAGCAGCCCAGGGACAGCTAGCAATGAGCAGTTCTTC. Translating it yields CASSPGTASNEQFF.

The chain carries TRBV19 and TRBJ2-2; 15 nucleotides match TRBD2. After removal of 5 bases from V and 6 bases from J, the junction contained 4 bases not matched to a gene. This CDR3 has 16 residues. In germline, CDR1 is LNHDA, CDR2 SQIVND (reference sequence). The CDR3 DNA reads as TGTGCCAGTAGTTCCAGGACTAGCGGGAGGGCCGGGGAGCTGTTTTTT. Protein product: CASSSRTSGRAGELFF.

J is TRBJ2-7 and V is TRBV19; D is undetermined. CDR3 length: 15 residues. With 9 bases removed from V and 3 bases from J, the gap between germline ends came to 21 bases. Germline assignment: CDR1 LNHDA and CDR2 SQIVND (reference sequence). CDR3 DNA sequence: TGTGCCAGCCGCGCCGGGTCAATGGTGGGCTACGAGCAGTACTTC. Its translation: CASRAGSMVGYEQYF. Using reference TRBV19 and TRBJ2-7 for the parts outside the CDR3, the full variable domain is DGGITQSPKYLFRKEGQNVTLSCEQNLNHDAMYWYRQDPGQGLRLIYYSQIVNDFQKGDIAEGYSVSREKKESFPLTVTSAQKNPTAFYLCASRAGSMVGYEQYFGPGTRLTVT.

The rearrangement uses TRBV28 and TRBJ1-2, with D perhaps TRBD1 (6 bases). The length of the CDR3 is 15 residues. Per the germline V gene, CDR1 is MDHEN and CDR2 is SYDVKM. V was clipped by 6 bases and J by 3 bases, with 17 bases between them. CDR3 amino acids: CASSPPGGADYGYTF. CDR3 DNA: TGTGCCAGCAGCCCTCCCGGGGGCGCGGACTATGGCTACACCTTC.

As DNA, the CDR3 is TGTGCCAGCAGCCTCAGGGAGAACACTGAAGCTTTCTTT. It codes for CASSLRENTEAFF. The chain links TRBV7-9 to TRBJ1-1; perhaps TRBD1 as D (5 bases). V lost 5 bases and J lost 1, with 8 bases in between. The germline V gene has CDR1 SEHNR and CDR2 FQNEAQ (reference sequence). This CDR3 region has 13 residues.

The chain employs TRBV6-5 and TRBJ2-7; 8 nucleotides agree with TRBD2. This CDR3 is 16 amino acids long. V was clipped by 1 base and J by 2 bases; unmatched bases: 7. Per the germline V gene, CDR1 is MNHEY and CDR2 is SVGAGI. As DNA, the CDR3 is TGTGCCAGCAGTTACTGGAGCGGGAGCTACCCCTACGAGCAGTACTTC. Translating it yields CASSYWSGSYPYEQYF.

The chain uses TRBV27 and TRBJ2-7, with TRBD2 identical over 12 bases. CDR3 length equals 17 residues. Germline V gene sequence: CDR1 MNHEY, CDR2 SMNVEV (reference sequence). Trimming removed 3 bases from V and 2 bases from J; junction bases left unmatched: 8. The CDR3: CASSFYGLAGSAYEQYF. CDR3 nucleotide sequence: TGTGCCAGCAGTTTTTACGGACTAGCGGGGAGTGCCTACGAGCAGTACTTC.

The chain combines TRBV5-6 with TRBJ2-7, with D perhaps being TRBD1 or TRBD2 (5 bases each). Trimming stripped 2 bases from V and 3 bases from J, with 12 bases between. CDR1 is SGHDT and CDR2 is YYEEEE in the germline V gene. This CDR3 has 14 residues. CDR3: CASSFPGPFYEQYF. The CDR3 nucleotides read TGTGCCAGCAGCTTCCCGGGACCCTTCTACGAGCAGTACTTC.

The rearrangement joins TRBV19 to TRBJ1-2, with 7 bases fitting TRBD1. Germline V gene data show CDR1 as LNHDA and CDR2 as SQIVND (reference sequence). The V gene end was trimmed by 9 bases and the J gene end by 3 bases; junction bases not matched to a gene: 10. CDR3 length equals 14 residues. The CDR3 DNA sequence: TGTGCCAGCCGAAAATTCGACAGGGACTATGGCTACACCTTC. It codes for CASRKFDRDYGYTF.

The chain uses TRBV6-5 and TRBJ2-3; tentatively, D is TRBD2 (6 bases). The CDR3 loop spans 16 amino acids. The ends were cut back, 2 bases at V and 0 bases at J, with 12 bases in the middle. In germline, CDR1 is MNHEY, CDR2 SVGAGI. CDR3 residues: CASSYTHSGSTDTQYF. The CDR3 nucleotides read TGTGCCAGCAGTTACACCCACAGCGGGAGCACAGATACGCAGTATTTT.

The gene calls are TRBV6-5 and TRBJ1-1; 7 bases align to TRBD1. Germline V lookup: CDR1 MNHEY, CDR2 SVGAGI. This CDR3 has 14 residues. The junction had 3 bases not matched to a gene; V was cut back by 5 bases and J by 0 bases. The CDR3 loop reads CASSDRAMNTEAFF. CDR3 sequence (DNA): TGTGCCAGCAGTGACAGGGCCATGAACACTGAAGCTTTCTTT.

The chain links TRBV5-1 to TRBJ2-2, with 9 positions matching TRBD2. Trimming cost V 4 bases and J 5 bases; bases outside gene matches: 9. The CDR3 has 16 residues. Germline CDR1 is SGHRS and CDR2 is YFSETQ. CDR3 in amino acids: CASSPQSGRLTGELFF. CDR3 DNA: TGCGCCAGCAGCCCTCAAAGCGGGAGGTTAACCGGGGAGCTGTTTTTT.

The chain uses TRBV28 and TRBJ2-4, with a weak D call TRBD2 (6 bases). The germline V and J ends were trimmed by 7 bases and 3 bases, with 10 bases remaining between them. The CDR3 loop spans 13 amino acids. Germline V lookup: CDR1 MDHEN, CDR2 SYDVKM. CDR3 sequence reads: CASIGGGKNIQYF. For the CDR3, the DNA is TGTGCCAGCATTGGGGGAGGCAAAAACATTCAGTACTTC.

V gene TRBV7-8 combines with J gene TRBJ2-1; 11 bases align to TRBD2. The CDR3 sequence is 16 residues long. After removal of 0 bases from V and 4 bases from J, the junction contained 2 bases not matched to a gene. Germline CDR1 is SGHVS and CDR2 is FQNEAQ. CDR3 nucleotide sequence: TGTGCCAGCAGCTTAGCGGGGACTAGCGGTTACAATGAGCAGTTCTTC. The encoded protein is CASSLAGTSGYNEQFF.

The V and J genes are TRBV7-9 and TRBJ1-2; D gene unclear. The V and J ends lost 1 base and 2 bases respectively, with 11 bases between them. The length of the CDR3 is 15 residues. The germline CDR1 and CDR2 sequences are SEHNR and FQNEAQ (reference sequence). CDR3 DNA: TGTGCCAGCAGCTTAGACTTACACCCGAACTATGGCTACACCTTC. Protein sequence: CASSLDLHPNYGYTF.

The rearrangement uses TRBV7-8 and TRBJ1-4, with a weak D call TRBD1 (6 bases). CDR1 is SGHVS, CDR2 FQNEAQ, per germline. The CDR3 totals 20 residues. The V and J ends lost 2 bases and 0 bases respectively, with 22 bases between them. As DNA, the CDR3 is TGTGCCAGCAGCTTACGCTTCGGGGGGACAACAGCTTCAACTAATGAAAAACTGTTTTTT. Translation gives CASSLRFGGTTASTNEKLFF.

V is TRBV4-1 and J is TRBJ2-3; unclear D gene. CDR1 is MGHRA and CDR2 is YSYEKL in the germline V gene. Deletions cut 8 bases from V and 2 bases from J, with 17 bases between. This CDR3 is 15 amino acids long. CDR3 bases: TGCGCCAGCGGCCTCGTTGAACAATACACAGATACGCAGTATTTT. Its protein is CASGLVEQYTDTQYF.

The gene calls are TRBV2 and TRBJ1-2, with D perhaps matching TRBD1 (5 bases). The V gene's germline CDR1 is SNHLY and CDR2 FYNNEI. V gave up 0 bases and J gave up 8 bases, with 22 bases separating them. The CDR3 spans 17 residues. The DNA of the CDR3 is TGTGCCAGCAGTGAAGCCGTGGACATTGCGGGCGCTGGGGGCTACACCTTC. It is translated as CASSEAVDIAGAGGYTF.

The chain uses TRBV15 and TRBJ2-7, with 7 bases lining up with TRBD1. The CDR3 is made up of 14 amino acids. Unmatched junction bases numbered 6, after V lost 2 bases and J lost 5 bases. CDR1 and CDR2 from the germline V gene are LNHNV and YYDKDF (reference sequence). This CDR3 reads CATSRTGVNDEQYF. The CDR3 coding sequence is TGTGCCACCAGCAGAACAGGGGTGAACGACGAGCAGTACTTC.

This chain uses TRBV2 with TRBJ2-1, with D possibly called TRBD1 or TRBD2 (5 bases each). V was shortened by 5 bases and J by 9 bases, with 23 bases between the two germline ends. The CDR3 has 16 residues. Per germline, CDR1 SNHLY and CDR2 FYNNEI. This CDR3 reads CASSRSGPLKGSEQFF. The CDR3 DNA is TGTGCCAGCAGTCGATCGGGACCGCTAAAGGGGAGTGAGCAGTTCTTC. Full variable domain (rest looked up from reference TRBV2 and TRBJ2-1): EPEVTQTPSHQVTQMGQEVILRCVPISNHLYFYWYRQILGQKVEFLVSFYNNEISEKSEIFDDQFSVERPDGSNFTLKIRSTKLEDSAMYFCASSRSGPLKGSEQFFGPGTRLTVL.

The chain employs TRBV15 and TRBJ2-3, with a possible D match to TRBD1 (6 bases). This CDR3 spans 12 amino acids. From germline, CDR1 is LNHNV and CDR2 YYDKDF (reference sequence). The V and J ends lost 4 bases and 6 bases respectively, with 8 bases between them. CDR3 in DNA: TGTGCCACCAGCAAACAGGGCGATACGCAGTATTTT. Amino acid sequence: CATSKQGDTQYF.

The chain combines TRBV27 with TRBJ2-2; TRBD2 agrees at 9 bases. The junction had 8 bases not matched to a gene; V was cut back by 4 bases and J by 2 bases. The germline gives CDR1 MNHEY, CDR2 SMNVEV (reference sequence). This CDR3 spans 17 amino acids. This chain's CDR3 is CASSSHRLAVNTGELFF. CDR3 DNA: TGTGCCAGCAGTTCCCATAGACTAGCGGTTAACACCGGGGAGCTGTTTTTT.

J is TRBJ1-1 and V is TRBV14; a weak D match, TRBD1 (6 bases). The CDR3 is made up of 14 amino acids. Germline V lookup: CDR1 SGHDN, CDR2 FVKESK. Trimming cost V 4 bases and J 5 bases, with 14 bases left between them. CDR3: CASSRSRGGTEAFF. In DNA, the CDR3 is TGTGCCAGCAGCCGATCCAGGGGTGGGACTGAAGCTTTCTTT.

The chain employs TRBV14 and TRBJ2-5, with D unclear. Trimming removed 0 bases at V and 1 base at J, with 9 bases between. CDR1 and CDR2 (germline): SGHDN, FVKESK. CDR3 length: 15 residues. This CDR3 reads CASSQDLVAQETQYF. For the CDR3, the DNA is TGTGCCAGCAGCCAAGATCTGGTAGCCCAAGAGACCCAGTACTTC. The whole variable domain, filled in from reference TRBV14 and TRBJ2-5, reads EAGVTQFPSHSVIEKGQTVTLRCDPISGHDNLYWYRRVMGKEIKFLLHFVKESKQDESGMPNNRFLAERTGGTYSTLKVQPAELEDSGVYFCASSQDLVAQETQYFGPGTRLLVL.